This T cell receptor beta chain was sequenced in a study of HIV-infected patients and healthy controls (dated by TCRdb to between 2014 and 2016). Worth noting for this clonotype: The antigen it binds to is not known. No much larger clone is present one base from it, and per-base qualities are unavailable.

To prepare the library, 5' RACE was applied. Sequencing took place on an Illumina MiSeq. TCRdb reran the public reads through fastp at Q25 and MiXCR, keeping productive beta chains. Rows matching on CDR3 protein sequence are summarized as one entry with the most common DNA and genes. This sample holds tens of thousands of distinct CDR3 sequences; less than 20% were observed only once. Of the sample, approximately 5.2% is held by the ten largest clones. From cysteine to phenylalanine, the CDR3 is 15 amino acids long. Of the read, only the CDR3 DNA is kept; its 45 bases are in frame from base 1. From a lookup of the germline V gene (reference sequence), CDR1 and CDR2 are DFQATT and SNEGSKA. For this chain, trimming is 6 bases at the V end and 5 bases at the J end, and the number of junction bases without a gene match is 9.

The sample was CD4+ T cells from blood. The sequence was obtained from a human donor in good health. Recombination connected TRBV20-1 to TRBJ2-2, and 10 junction bases match TRBD1. Here the CDR3 is given as CSASLRDRGTGELFF. The bases are TGCAGTGCCTCACTTCGGGACAGGGGTACCGGGGAGCTGTTTTTT.